Below, 10 T cell receptor beta chains from the same sample are listed, as sequenced in a study of cytomegalovirus exposure and HLA in healthy donors. It was with 60 Vbeta and 13 Jbeta primers that the PCR ran. Data came from immunoSEQ multiplex PCR; TCRdb stores just in-frame clones and leaves some out. Of 110,000 or so clones listed, less than 85% are singletons. Input material: PBMCs. Receptors originate from a man in his forties or fifties in good health and CMV-seropositive.

V usage is TRBV19 and J usage is TRBJ2-3; 11 bases match TRBD2. The V gene's germline CDR1 is LNHDA and CDR2 SQIVND (reference sequence). V was clipped by 6 bases and J by 5 bases; unmatched bases: 7. The CDR3 runs 15 residues. The CDR3 reads CASSLSSGGGDTQYF. The CDR3 DNA reads TGTGCCAGTAGCCTCAGTAGCGGGGGGGGAGATACGCAGTATTTT.

V gene TRBV19 combines with J gene TRBJ1-2; 7 nucleotides match TRBD1. Trimming removed 3 bases from V and 0 bases from J; junction bases left unmatched: 7. Looked up from germline, CDR1 is LNHDA and CDR2 is SQIVND (reference sequence). The CDR3 is 16 amino acids. The CDR3 DNA is TGTGCCAGTAGTATGGCAGGGGGAGCCTCTAACTATGGCTACACCTTC. This gives the protein CASSMAGGASNYGYTF.

V is TRBV27 and J is TRBJ1-4; D remains ambiguous. Trimming shortened V by 5 bases and J by 4 bases, and 14 bases separated the two germline ends. The CDR3 has 15 residues. From germline, CDR1 is MNHEY and CDR2 SMNVEV (reference sequence). For the CDR3, the DNA is TGTGCCAGCAGTGCGCGGACTTCGGGTAATGAAAAACTGTTTTTT. Protein: CASSARTSGNEKLFF.

The V and J genes are TRBV27 and TRBJ2-3, with TRBD2 matching 16 bases. J lost 6 bases, V lost 5 bases, and 2 bases had no gene match. This CDR3 is 15 amino acids long. Germline values: CDR1 MNHEY, CDR2 SMNVEV (reference sequence). The CDR3 protein is CASSRGLAGGDTQYF. DNA of the CDR3: TGTGCCAGCAGTAGGGGACTAGCGGGAGGGGATACGCAGTATTTT.

CDR3: CVGRSGGNYNEQFF. CDR3 DNA: TGTGTCGGTAGGTCGGGGGGAAACTACAATGAGCAGTTCTTC. The chain joins TRBV6-1 to TRBJ2-1, with 7 bases fitting TRBD2. In germline, CDR1 is MNHNS, CDR2 SASEGT. The CDR3 has 14 amino acids.

The V and J genes are TRBV4-1 and TRBJ2-3, with D maybe TRBD1 (6 bases). Germline-derived CDR1 and CDR2 are MGHRA and YSYEKL. Trimming removed 3 bases at V and 0 bases at J, with 22 bases between. CDR3 size: 19 residues. The CDR3 region is CASSQGFSTGTPSTDTQYF. The DNA of the CDR3 is TGCGCCAGCAGCCAGGGATTCTCAACCGGGACACCGAGCACAGATACGCAGTATTTT.

The J gene is TRBJ2-3, the V gene TRBV4-3, with TRBD2 matching 11 bases. The J segment lost 5 bases and the V segment lost 1 base, leaving 8 bases of the junction unmatched. The CDR3 loop spans 17 amino acids. CDR1 is LGHNA and CDR2 is YSLEER in the germline V gene. In nucleotides, the CDR3 is TGCGCCAGCAGCCAAGGGTTTAGCGGGGGGGCCGTAGATACGCAGTATTTT. This encodes CASSQGFSGGAVDTQYF.

This clone has a single count. The rearrangement uses TRBV5-4 and TRBJ1-1, with 8 positions matching TRBD1. The J segment lost 1 base and the V segment lost 4 bases, leaving 6 bases of the junction unmatched. The CDR3 is 15 residues long. Per germline, CDR1 SGHNT and CDR2 YYREEE (reference sequence). The CDR3 coding sequence is TGTGCCAGCAGCACCTACAGGGGGGAGAACACTGAAGCTTTCTTT. It encodes CASSTYRGENTEAFF.

The chain links TRBV18 to TRBJ2-3; TRBD2 aligns across 11 bases. Germline trimming cut 8 bases from V and 4 bases from J; bases unmatched to any gene: 8. From germline, CDR1 is KGHSH and CDR2 LQKENI. The CDR3 totals 15 residues. The DNA of the CDR3 is TGTGCCAGCCAACTACTAGCGGGAGCTTCAGATACGCAGTATTTT. It translates to CASQLLAGASDTQYF.

This rearrangement joins TRBV4-1 to TRBJ1-6; D is possibly TRBD1 (6 bases). Germline V gene sequence: CDR1 MGHRA, CDR2 YSYEKL. The V and J ends lost 1 base and 8 bases respectively, with 15 bases between them. The CDR3 is 16 residues long. CDR3 coding DNA: TGCGCCAGCAGCCAAGGAGGGGGAGGGACCCATTCACCCCTCCACTTT. Its translation: CASSQGGGGTHSPLHF.